The rows below give T cell receptor beta chains drawn from one sample of a study of T cell responses to AZD1222 COVID-19 vaccine. TCRdb's table, derived via immunoSEQ multiplex PCR, lists solely in-frame clones and lacks some. The repertoire holds about 85,000 clones, approximately 91% seen once, with around 5.5% in the top ten. Source: peripheral blood, taken on day 0 of AZD1222 vaccination. Source of these receptors: an adult in good health. CDR3s include the opening cysteine and the closing phenylalanine or tryptophan. A D gene is named only where the DNA matches it firmly. Size tells how often a clone was seen (once, few, many) or the class of an expanded clone, and some rows leave it out.

clone_size	d_call	v_call	j_call	cdr3_aa	cdr3_nt
-	-	TRBV9	TRBJ1-4	CASSAAPGLDEKLFF	TGTGCCAGCAGCGCGGCTCCGGGACTAGATGAAAAACTGTTTTTT
once	-	TRBV4-2	TRBJ2-7	CASSQDLGALGVAYEQYF	TGTGCCAGCAGCCAAGATCTGGGGGCACTGGGAGTAGCCTACGAGCAGTACTTC
-	-	TRBV10-1	TRBJ2-1	CASSDGGGNEQFF	TGCGCCAGCAGTGATGGGGGCGGTAATGAGCAGTTCTTC
-	-	TRBV27	TRBJ1-2	CASSLNDPNYGYTF	TGTGCCAGCAGTTTAAACGACCCTAACTATGGCTACACCTTC
-	-	TRBV12-3/TRBV12-4	TRBJ1-1	CASSFFSGTEAFF	TGTGCCAGCAGTTTTTTTTCTGGGACTGAAGCTTTCTTT
-	TRBD2	TRBV19	TRBJ2-1	CASTAGGHYNEQFF	TGTGCCAGTACCGCGGGAGGGCACTACAATGAGCAGTTCTTC
-	-	TRBV9	TRBJ1-1	CASSRPEGAEAFF	TGTGCCAGCAGCCGTCCCGAGGGGGCTGAAGCTTTCTTT
once	TRBD1	TRBV13	TRBJ2-7	CASSRNGQGAHEQYF	TGTGCCAGCAGCCGAAATGGACAGGGGGCCCACGAGCAGTACTTC
few	TRBD2	TRBV27	TRBJ2-7	CASSLTSGSEQYF	TGTGCCAGCAGTTTGACTAGCGGGAGTGAGCAGTACTTC
-	-	TRBV19	TRBJ1-5	CASSIVPGGNQPQHF	TGTGCCAGTAGTATAGTCCCAGGGGGCAATCAGCCCCAGCATTTT
-	-	TRBV5-6	TRBJ2-4	CASSPLGPLGGNIQYF	TGTGCCAGCAGCCCCCTTGGACCTCTTGGTGGGAACATTCAGTACTTC
-	-	TRBV29-1	TRBJ1-2	CSIWTGLYGYTF	TGCAGCATCTGGACCGGACTCTATGGCTACACCTTC
few	-	TRBV28	TRBJ1-2	CASQEANYGYTF	TGTGCCAGTCAGGAAGCTAACTATGGCTACACCTTC
-	-	TRBV4-2	TRBJ1-2	CASSPPNPLAANYGYTF	TGTGCCAGCAGCCCTCCAAACCCCTTAGCAGCGAACTATGGCTACACCTTC
-	-	TRBV3-1/TRBV3-2	TRBJ2-6	CASSPGLAGANVLTF	TGTGCCAGCAGCCCTGGGCTAGCTGGGGCCAACGTCCTGACTTTC
-	-	TRBV12-3/TRBV12-4	TRBJ1-5	CASSAPSNQPQHF	TGTGCCAGCTCAGCCCCAAGCAATCAGCCCCAGCATTTT
-	-	TRBV5-1	TRBJ2-5	CASSPGGAGETQYF	TGCGCCAGCAGCCCAGGGGGGGCAGGAGAGACCCAGTACTTC
few	-	TRBV11-3	TRBJ2-1	CASSLIQGNEQFF	TGTGCCAGCAGCTTAATTCAAGGGAATGAGCAGTTCTTC
few	-	TRBV5-1	TRBJ2-2	CASRTTLTGTGELFF	TGCGCCAGCAGGACTACTCTTACTGGCACCGGGGAGCTGTTTTTT
few	TRBD1	TRBV5-4	TRBJ1-1	CASSDGQGPPLDTEAFF	TGTGCCAGCAGCGATGGACAGGGCCCTCCCCTGGACACTGAAGCTTTCTTT
-	TRBD1	TRBV28	TRBJ1-1	CASSLGTGRTEAFF	TGTGCCAGCAGTTTAGGGACAGGGCGGACTGAAGCTTTCTTT
-	TRBD2	TRBV2	TRBJ2-7	CASSDVGRRYEQYF	TGTGCCAGCAGTGATGTCGGGAGGCGCTACGAGCAGTACTTC
-	TRBD2	TRBV6-5	TRBJ2-1	CASSHRGLAMNEQFF	TGTGCCAGCAGTCATCGGGGACTAGCGATGAATGAGCAGTTCTTC
-	-	TRBV27	TRBJ2-1	CASSMTHYNEQFF	TGTGCCAGCAGTATGACTCACTACAATGAGCAGTTCTTC
-	-	TRBV27	TRBJ1-1	CASSIQGPFTEAFF	TGTGCCAGCAGTATCCAGGGCCCGTTCACTGAAGCTTTCTTT
-	-	TRBV25-1	TRBJ1-5	CASSPGDQPQHF	TGTGCCAGCAGTCCAGGGGATCAGCCCCAGCATTTT
-	-	TRBV4-3	TRBJ2-5	CASSQGGTGGLRETQYF	TGCGCCAGCAGCCAAGGTGGGACGGGTGGGTTAAGAGAGACCCAGTACTTC
-	TRBD1	TRBV24-1	TRBJ2-1	CATSDSGTGVYNEQFF	TGTGCCACCAGTGACTCCGGGACAGGAGTGTACAATGAGCAGTTCTTC